Listed below are T cell receptor beta chains from one sample, sequenced in a study of neurological immune-mediated disorders. From the 5' RACE reads, TCRdb called clonotypes with MiXCR, one entry per CDR3 protein. The sample contains approximately 130,000 distinct CDR3 sequences, roughly 3.2% of which appear only once. Specimen: PBMCs. These receptors were taken from a woman in her twenties or thirties with multiple sclerosis. Each CDR3 is given with its conserved first and last residue. D genes are given only for firm matches. Clone size appears in some rows only: once, few, many, or a class for an expanded clone.

abundance,j_gene,v_gene,d_gene,CDR3nt,CDR3aa
many,TRBJ1-5,TRBV20-1,TRBD1,TGCAGTGCTAGCAAGGGGGCAGCGGGCAATCAGCCCCAGCATTTT,CSASKGAAGNQPQHF
many,TRBJ1-1,TRBV12-3/TRBV12-4,.,TGTGCCAGCAGTTTAGACAGGGCGGCTGAAGCTTTCTTT,CASSLDRAAEAFF
many,TRBJ2-2,TRBV25-1,.,TGTGCTTATGGGGGGTCCGGGGAGCTGTTTTTT,CAYGGSGELFF
few,TRBJ2-5,TRBV7-2,TRBD2,TGTGCCAGCAGCTTAGAACCGGGACTACAAGAGACCCAGTACTTC,CASSLEPGLQETQYF
.,TRBJ2-3,TRBV20-1,.,TGCAGTGGAAAGGTAGATACGCAGTATTTT,CSGKVDTQYF
many,TRBJ1-1,TRBV7-2,TRBD1,TGTGCCAGCAGCTTAAGGTACAGGGGGATTCGCATGAACACTGAAGCTTTCTTT,CASSLRYRGIRMNTEAFF
many,TRBJ2-1,TRBV7-7,TRBD2,TGTGCCAGCAGCTGGACTAGCGGGTCTGAGCAGTTCTTC,CASSWTSGSEQFF
many,TRBJ1-2,TRBV6-5,.,TGTGCCAGCAGTTATACCGGGTATGGCTACACCTTC,CASSYTGYGYTF
many,TRBJ2-7,TRBV7-9,TRBD1,TGTGCCAGCAGCTTAGTCGAGACAGGGAACGAGCAGTACTTC,CASSLVETGNEQYF
few,TRBJ1-6,TRBV5-8,.,TGTGCCAGCATGGAGAGCTCCTATAATTCAACCCTCAACTTT,CASMESSYNSTLNF
.,TRBJ2-2,TRBV7-2,TRBD2,TGTGCCAGCAGCTTAGACCAGCGGGAATACCTCACCGGGGAGCTGTTTTTT,CASSLDQREYLTGELFF
many,TRBJ1-1,TRBV5-1,.,TGCGCCAGCAGCCGGGGCCAGAACACTGAAGCTTTCTTT,CASSRGQNTEAFF
many,TRBJ1-2,TRBV7-8,.,TGTGCCAGCAGCCCGCGTAATGCCGGGGGAGTCGGGGGCTACACCTTC,CASSPRNAGGVGGYTF
many,TRBJ1-2,TRBV5-5,.,TGTGCCAGCAGCTTGAGTCCTACGGGGAACTATGGCTACACCTTC,CASSLSPTGNYGYTF
many,TRBJ1-2,TRBV5-5,.,TGTGCCAGCAGCGCGTCCACCCCCCTCCACTATGGCTACACCTTC,CASSASTPLHYGYTF
many,TRBJ1-1,TRBV5-1,.,TGCGCCAGCAGCTTGGATGCCGTGAACACTGAAGCTTTCTTT,CASSLDAVNTEAFF
many,TRBJ1-2,TRBV9,.,TGTGCCAGCAGCCCGCGGGGGGAATACTATGGCTACACCTTC,CASSPRGEYYGYTF
many,TRBJ2-7,TRBV5-6,.,TGTGCCAGCAGCCGCCAGGTGGGGGAATCCTACGAGCAGTACTTC,CASSRQVGESYEQYF
many,TRBJ2-3,TRBV12-3/TRBV12-4,.,TGTGCCAGCACCTCGTTAGATACGCAGTATTTT,CASTSLDTQYF
many,TRBJ2-1,TRBV20-1,.,TGCAGTTATAGCGACTTAGTGGATGAGCAGTTCTTC,CSYSDLVDEQFF
.,TRBJ1-1,TRBV12-5,.,TGTGCTAGTGGACGACAGGTCACTGAAGCTTTCTTT,CASGRQVTEAFF
many,TRBJ2-4,TRBV3-2,.,TGTGCCAGCGAAAAGACCAAAAACATTCAGTACTTC,CASEKTKNIQYF
many,TRBJ2-5,TRBV12-3/TRBV12-4,.,TGTGCCAGCAGCACCGACAGCCAAGAGACCCAGTACTTC,CASSTDSQETQYF
many,TRBJ1-1,TRBV5-1,.,TGCGCCAGCAGCTACCATCCAGAGGGCACAGCTTTCTTT,CASSYHPEGTAFF
many,TRBJ1-2,TRBV11-2,.,TGTGCCAGCAGCACAATAAACTATGGCTACACCTTC,CASSTINYGYTF
many,TRBJ2-2,TRBV19,.,TGTGCCAGTATTCGGGACGGCTTACCCGGGGAGCTGTTTTTT,CASIRDGLPGELFF
many,TRBJ2-1,TRBV6-6,TRBD2,TGTGCCAGCAGTTCCCGACTAGCGGGATCGCTTGAGCAGTTCTTC,CASSSRLAGSLEQFF
many,TRBJ2-7,TRBV3-1,TRBD2,TGTGCCAGCAGCCTTGGGACTAGCGGGGCGTTCTCCTACGAGCAGTACTTC,CASSLGTSGAFSYEQYF
many,TRBJ1-3,TRBV5-1,.,TGCGCCAGCAGCTTGGACCTGGGGCCTGGAAACACCATATATTTT,CASSLDLGPGNTIYF
many,TRBJ1-4,TRBV20-1,.,TGCAGTGCTGCCCAGGATGGGGGTAATGAAAAACTGTTTTTT,CSAAQDGGNEKLFF